Each of the 5 T cell receptor beta chains below was sequenced from the same sample in a study of blood T cell repertoires in COVID-19 (dated by TCRdb to 2018 to 2020). Preparation of the library involved the immunoSEQ multiplex PCR assay. This is the immuneACCESS table as TCRdb keeps it, with only in-frame sequences that have V and J called. A part of the clones is gone; compared with another copy, unresolved V genes explain less than half, and the rest is unexplained. In this sample the table shows roughly 190,000 clones, about 76% of which occur a single time. Approximately 9% of the sample is held by the ten biggest clonotypes. Sequenced: peripheral blood. These receptors originate from a woman aged 45-65 years with active or convalescent COVID-19.

V and J are TRBV20-1 and TRBJ2-3; 7 positions match TRBD2. Losses at the gene ends were 7 bases for V and 4 bases for J; bases not matched to a gene: 2. This CDR3 has 11 residues. The germline CDR1 and CDR2 sequences are DFQATT and SNEGSKA (reference sequence). This CDR3 is CSGAGADTQYF. CDR3 nucleotides: TGCAGTGGCGCGGGGGCAGATACGCAGTATTTT.

This chain joins TRBV5-4 and TRBJ2-5; 13 nucleotides match TRBD2. Germline-derived CDR1 and CDR2 are SGHNT and YYREEE (reference sequence). This CDR3 comprises 18 residues. J gave up 5 bases and V 0 bases, and 10 bases lay outside the gene matches. The chain's CDR3 is CASSLVTSGRGARETQYF. The CDR3 DNA sequence: TGTGCCAGCAGCTTGGTAACTAGCGGGAGGGGGGCCCGGGAGACCCAGTACTTC.

The genes are TRBV11-2 and TRBJ2-7, with 8 bases fitting TRBD1. The junction had 9 bases not matched to a gene; V was cut back by 5 bases and J by 6 bases. This CDR3 is built from 14 residues. Per the germline V gene, CDR1 is SGHAT and CDR2 is FQNNGV. This CDR3 reads CASSKNGQGGEQYF. CDR3 bases: TGTGCCAGCAGCAAAAACGGACAGGGAGGCGAGCAGTACTTC.

The chain recombines TRBV19 with TRBJ1-5; D unclear. There are 16 residues in the CDR3. Per the germline V gene, CDR1 is LNHDA and CDR2 is SQIVND (reference sequence). V was cut by 5 bases and J by 0 bases, with 14 bases left in between. The CDR3 sequence is CASSPQTPYSNQPQHF. The CDR3 DNA reads as TGTGCCAGTAGTCCCCAGACACCGTATAGCAATCAGCCCCAGCATTTT.

This sequence joins TRBV4-3 and TRBJ1-4; 7 positions agree with TRBD1. This CDR3 has 15 amino acids. Germline CDR1 LGHNA, CDR2 YSLEER. V trimming: 2 bases; J trimming: 7 bases; junction bases outside the gene matches: 7. CDR3 amino acids: CASSQSTGSGEKLFF. The CDR3 nucleotides are TGCGCCAGCAGCCAATCGACAGGGTCTGGTGAAAAACTGTTTTTT.